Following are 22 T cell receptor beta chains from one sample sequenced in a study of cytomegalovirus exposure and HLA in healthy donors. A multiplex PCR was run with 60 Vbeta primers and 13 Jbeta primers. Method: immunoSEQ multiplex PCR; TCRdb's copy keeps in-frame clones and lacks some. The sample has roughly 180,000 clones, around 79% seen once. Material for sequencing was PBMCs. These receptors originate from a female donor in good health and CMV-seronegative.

CDR3 in DNA: TGTGCCAGCACTCTGCCGGGGAGCGATTACACCGGGGAGCTGTTTTTT. Amino acids: CASTLPGSDYTGELFF. V usage is TRBV2 and J usage is TRBJ2-2, with D possibly TRBD2 on 5 matching bases. The length of the CDR3 is 16 residues. Trimming cost V 7 bases and J 3 bases, with 18 bases left between them. Germline-derived CDR1 and CDR2 are SNHLY and FYNNEI.

The CDR3 loop is CASSLFAMGSTNEKLFF. The CDR3 DNA reads TGTGCCAGCAGCCTCTTCGCTATGGGTAGCACTAATGAAAAACTGTTTTTT. The chain uses TRBV27 and TRBJ1-4; D call uncertain. The CDR3 runs to 17 residues. The V gene lost 6 bases and the J gene lost 2 bases, with 19 bases spanning the gap. The V gene's germline CDR1 is MNHEY and CDR2 SMNVEV (reference sequence). Full variable domain (missing parts from reference TRBV27 and TRBJ1-4): EAQVTQNPRYLITVTGKKLTVTCSQNMNHEYMSWYRQDPGLGLRQIYYSMNVEVTDKGDVPEGYKVSRKEKRNFPLILESPSPNQTSLYFCASSLFAMGSTNEKLFFGSGTQLSVL.

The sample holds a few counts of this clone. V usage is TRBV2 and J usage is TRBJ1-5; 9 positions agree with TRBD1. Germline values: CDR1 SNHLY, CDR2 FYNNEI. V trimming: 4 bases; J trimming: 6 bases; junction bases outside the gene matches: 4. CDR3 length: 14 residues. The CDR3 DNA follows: TGTGCCAGCAGTGGGGACAGGGAGGCTCAGCCCCAGCATTTT. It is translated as CASSGDREAQPQHF.

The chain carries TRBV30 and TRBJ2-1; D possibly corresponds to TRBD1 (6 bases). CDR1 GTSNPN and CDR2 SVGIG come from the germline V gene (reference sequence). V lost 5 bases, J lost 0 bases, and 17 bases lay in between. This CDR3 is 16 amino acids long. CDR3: CAWDPNRASSYNEQFF. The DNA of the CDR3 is TGTGCCTGGGATCCAAACAGGGCCAGCTCCTACAATGAGCAGTTCTTC.

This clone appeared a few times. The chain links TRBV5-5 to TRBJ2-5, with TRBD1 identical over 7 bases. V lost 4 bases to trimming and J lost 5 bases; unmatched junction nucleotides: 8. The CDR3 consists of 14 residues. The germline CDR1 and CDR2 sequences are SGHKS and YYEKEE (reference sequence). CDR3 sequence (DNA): TGTGCCAGCAGCCCCGAAAGGGGGCATGAGACCCAGTACTTC. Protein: CASSPERGHETQYF.

The CDR3 sequence: CASTPGRGRPQPQHF. In nucleotides, the CDR3 is TGTGCCAGTACCCCGGGGAGGGGTAGGCCTCAGCCCCAGCATTTT. This sequence joins TRBV19 and TRBJ1-5; D possibly corresponds to TRBD1 (5 bases). Germline V gene lookup returns CDR1 LNHDA and CDR2 SQIVND (reference sequence). This CDR3 spans 15 amino acids. V was cut by 7 bases and J by 6 bases, with 19 bases left in between.

As DNA, the CDR3 is TGTGCCAGCAGCTTGAGAGGAGGGGACACCGGGGAGCTGTTTTTT. Its translation: CASSLRGGDTGELFF. The V gene is TRBV7-3, the J gene TRBJ2-2, with D tentatively TRBD2 (6 bases). Germline V CDR1 and CDR2: SGHTA, FQGTGA. CDR3 length: 15 residues. Trimming pared 3 bases from V and 3 bases from J, leaving 11 bases between.

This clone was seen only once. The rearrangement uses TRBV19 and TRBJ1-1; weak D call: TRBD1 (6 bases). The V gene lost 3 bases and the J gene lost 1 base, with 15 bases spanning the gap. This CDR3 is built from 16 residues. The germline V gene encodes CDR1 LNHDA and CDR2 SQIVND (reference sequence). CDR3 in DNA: TGTGCCAGTAGTATCGGTTTGGGCAGGGGGAACACTGAAGCTTTCTTT. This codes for CASSIGLGRGNTEAFF.

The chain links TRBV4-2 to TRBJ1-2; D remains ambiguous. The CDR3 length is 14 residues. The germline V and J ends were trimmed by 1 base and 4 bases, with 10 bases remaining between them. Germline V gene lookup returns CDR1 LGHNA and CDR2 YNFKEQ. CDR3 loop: CASSQAAGSYGYTF. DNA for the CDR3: TGTGCCAGCAGCCAAGCGGCAGGCTCCTATGGCTACACCTTC.

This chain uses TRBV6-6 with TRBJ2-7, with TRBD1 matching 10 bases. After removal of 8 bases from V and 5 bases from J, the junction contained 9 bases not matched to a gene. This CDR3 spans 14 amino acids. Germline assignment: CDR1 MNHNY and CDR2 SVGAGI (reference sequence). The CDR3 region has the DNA TGTGCCAGCGGACGCCGGACAGGGGGGGACGAGCAGTACTTC. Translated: CASGRRTGGDEQYF.

In nucleotides, the CDR3 is TGTGCCAGCGGAGTGAACACTGAAGCTTTCTTT. Its protein is CASGVNTEAFF. This chain joins TRBV6-5 and TRBJ1-1; D gene unclear. V was cut by 8 bases and J by 0 bases, with 4 bases left in between. CDR1 and CDR2 (germline): MNHEY, SVGAGI. The CDR3 extends over 11 amino acids.

The CDR3 loop is CASSLDLALSYEQYF. In nucleotides, the CDR3 is TGTGCCAGCAGCCTCGACTTGGCTCTCTCCTACGAGCAGTACTTC. J is TRBJ2-7 and V is TRBV7-2; D gene unclear. CDR3 length: 15 amino acids. In germline, CDR1 is SGHTA, CDR2 FQGNSA. Between the trimmed V and J ends, which lost 5 bases and 0 bases, there was a span of 14 bases. The entire variable domain, with the rest obtained from reference TRBV7-2 and TRBJ2-7, is as follows: GAGVSQSPSNKVTEKGKDVELRCDPISGHTALYWYRQSLGQGLEFLIYFQGNSAPDKSGLPSDRFSAERTGGSVSTLTIQRTQQEDSAVYLCASSLDLALSYEQYFGPGTRLTVT.

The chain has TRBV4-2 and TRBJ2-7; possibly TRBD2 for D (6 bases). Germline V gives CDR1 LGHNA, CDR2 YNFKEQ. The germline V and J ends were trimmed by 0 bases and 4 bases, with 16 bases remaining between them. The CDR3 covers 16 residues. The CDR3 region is CASSQDAGGNGYEQYF. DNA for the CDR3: TGTGCCAGCAGCCAAGATGCTGGGGGGAACGGATACGAGCAGTACTTC.

The CDR3 spells CASRNKDWLAGVEQFF. For the CDR3, the DNA is TGCGCCAGCAGGAATAAAGATTGGCTAGCGGGAGTAGAGCAGTTCTTC. J is TRBJ2-1 and V is TRBV5-1; 10 bases align to TRBD2. Germline lookup yields CDR1 SGHRS and CDR2 YFSETQ. The CDR3 is 16 amino acids. With 5 bases clipped from V and 10 bases from J, the junction kept 15 bases outside the gene matches. Full variable domain (rest looked up from reference TRBV5-1 and TRBJ2-1): KAGVTQTPRYLIKTRGQQVTLSCSPISGHRSVSWYQQTPGQGLQFLFEYFSETQRNKGNFPGRFSGRQFSNSRSEMNVSTLELGDSALYLCASRNKDWLAGVEQFFGPGTRLTVL.

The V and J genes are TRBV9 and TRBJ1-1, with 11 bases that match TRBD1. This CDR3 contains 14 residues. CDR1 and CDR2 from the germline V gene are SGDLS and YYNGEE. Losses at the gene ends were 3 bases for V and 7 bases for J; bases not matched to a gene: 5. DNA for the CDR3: TGTGCCAGCAGCGCGCCGGGACAGGGGGATGAAGCTTTCTTT. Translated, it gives CASSAPGQGDEAFF.

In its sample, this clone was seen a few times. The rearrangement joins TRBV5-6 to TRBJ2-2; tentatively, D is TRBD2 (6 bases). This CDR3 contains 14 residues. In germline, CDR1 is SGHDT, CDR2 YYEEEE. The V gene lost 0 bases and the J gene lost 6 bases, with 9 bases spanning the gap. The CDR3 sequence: CASSLAGVSGELFF. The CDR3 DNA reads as TGTGCCAGCAGCTTGGCGGGGGTGTCCGGGGAGCTGTTTTTT.

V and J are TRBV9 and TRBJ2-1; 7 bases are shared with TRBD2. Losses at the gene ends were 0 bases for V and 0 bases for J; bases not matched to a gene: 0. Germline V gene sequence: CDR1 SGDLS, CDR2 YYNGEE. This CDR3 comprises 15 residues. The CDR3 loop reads CASSVGTSSYNEQFF. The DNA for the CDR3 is TGTGCCAGCAGCGTAGGGACTAGCTCCTACAATGAGCAGTTCTTC.

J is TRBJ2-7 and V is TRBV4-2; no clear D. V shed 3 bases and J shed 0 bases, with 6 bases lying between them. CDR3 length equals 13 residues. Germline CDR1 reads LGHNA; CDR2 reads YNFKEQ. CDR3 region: CASSHTGSYEQYF. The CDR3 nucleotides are TGTGCCAGCAGCCATACCGGCTCCTACGAGCAGTACTTC.

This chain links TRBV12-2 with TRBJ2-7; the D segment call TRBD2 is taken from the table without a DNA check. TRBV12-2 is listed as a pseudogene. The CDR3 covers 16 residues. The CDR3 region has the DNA TGTGCAAGTCGCCACAGCCAGCGGGGGGGCCCTTACGAGCAGTACTTC. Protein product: CASRHSQRGGPYEQYF.

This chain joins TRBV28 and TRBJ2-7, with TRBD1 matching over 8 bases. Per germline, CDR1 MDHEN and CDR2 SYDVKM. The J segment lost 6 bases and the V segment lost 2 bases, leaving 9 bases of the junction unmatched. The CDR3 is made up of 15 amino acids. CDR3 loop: CASSLAGTGVGEQYF. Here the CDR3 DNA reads TGTGCCAGCAGTTTAGCCGGGACAGGCGTGGGCGAGCAGTACTTC. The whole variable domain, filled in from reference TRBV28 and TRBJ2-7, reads DVKVTQSSRYLVKRTGEKVFLECVQDMDHENMFWYRQDPGLGLRLIYFSYDVKMKEKGDIPEGYSVSREKKERFSLILESASTNQTSMYLCASSLAGTGVGEQYFGPGTRLTVT.

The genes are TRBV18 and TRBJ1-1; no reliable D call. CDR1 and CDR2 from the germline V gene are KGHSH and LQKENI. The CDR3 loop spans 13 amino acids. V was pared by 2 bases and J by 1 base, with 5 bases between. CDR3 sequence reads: CASSPGTNTEAFF. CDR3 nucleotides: TGTGCCAGCTCACCAGGCACGAACACTGAAGCTTTCTTT.

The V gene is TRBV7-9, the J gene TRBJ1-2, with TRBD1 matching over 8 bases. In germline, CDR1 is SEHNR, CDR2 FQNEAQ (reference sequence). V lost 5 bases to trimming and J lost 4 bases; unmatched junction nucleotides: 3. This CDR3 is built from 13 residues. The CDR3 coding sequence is TGTGCCAGCAGCAAGACAGGGGCCTATGGCTACACCTTC. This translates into CASSKTGAYGYTF.